These 25 T cell receptor beta chains share one sample of origin, sequenced in a study of OX40 agonist ivuxolimab in advanced cancers. Assay used: immunoSEQ multiplex PCR; TCRdb lists only in-frame clones, some missing. The data show about 94,000 clones, 88% seen once. Sequencing was performed on CD4+ or CD8+ T cells sorted from blood, taken in a trial of the OX40 agonist ivuxolimab. Source of these receptors: an adult with an advanced solid tumor such as melanoma, head and neck, liver or kidney cancer.

The CDR3 is CASSSGTSGRGKNIQYF. The CDR3 DNA reads TGTGCCAGCAGCTCCGGGACTAGCGGGCGGGGCAAAAACATTCAGTACTTC. The genes are TRBV2 and TRBJ2-4; 12 nucleotides agree with TRBD2. Unmatched junction bases numbered 9, after V lost 6 bases and J lost 3 bases. CDR1 SNHLY and CDR2 FYNNEI come from the germline V gene. There are 17 residues in the CDR3.

This clone was seen a handful of times. This chain uses TRBV7-8 with TRBJ2-7, with D tentatively TRBD2 (5 bases). V lost 6 bases to trimming and J lost 0 bases, with 15 bases between them. From germline, CDR1 is SGHVS and CDR2 FQNEAQ. CDR3 length: 15 amino acids. The DNA for the CDR3 is TGTGCCAGCAGTCCCGCGGACTTACTCTCCTACGAGCAGTACTTC. Translated: CASSPADLLSYEQYF.

V is TRBV5-6 and J is TRBJ1-3; tentatively, D is TRBD1 (6 bases). CDR3 size: 17 residues. Trimming took 3 bases from V and 5 from J, leaving 21 bases between them. Per germline, CDR1 SGHDT and CDR2 YYEEEE. CDR3 protein: CASSYYGGPSERNTIYF. The CDR3 DNA follows: TGTGCCAGCAGCTACTACGGGGGGCCTTCGGAGAGAAACACCATATATTTT.

This clone was seen a handful of times. The chain couples TRBV5-1 to TRBJ1-5; D remains ambiguous. The CDR3 length is 15 residues. Per the germline V gene, CDR1 is SGHRS and CDR2 is YFSETQ. The V end lost 3 bases, the J end lost 6 bases, and 16 bases lay between the germline ends. Written as DNA, the CDR3 is TGCGCCAGCAGCTCGTCTGGGGAGTTGGGTCAGCCCCAGCATTTT. Its protein product is CASSSSGELGQPQHF. Variable domain in full (rest from reference TRBV5-1 and TRBJ1-5): KAGVTQTPRYLIKTRGQQVTLSCSPISGHRSVSWYQQTPGQGLQFLFEYFSETQRNKGNFPGRFSGRQFSNSRSEMNVSTLELGDSALYLCASSSSGELGQPQHFGDGTRLSIL.

This clone showed up just a few times. Distinct nucleotide sequences in the sample also encode this CDR3. The rearrangement uses TRBV5-6 and TRBJ1-2; TRBD1 agrees at 7 bases. J gave up 4 bases and V 0 bases, and 9 bases lay outside the gene matches. Germline CDR1 reads SGHDT; CDR2 reads YYEEEE. The CDR3 spans 16 residues. Written as DNA, the CDR3 is TGTGCCAGCAGCTTGGCCGGTGACAGGGCTAGCTATGGCTACACCTTC. Translating gives CASSLAGDRASYGYTF.

The rearrangement uses TRBV5-6 and TRBJ1-4, with D perhaps TRBD1 (5 bases). The length of the CDR3 is 15 residues. Germline CDR1 and CDR2: SGHDT and YYEEEE. V shed 2 bases and J shed 0 bases, with 8 bases lying between them. The CDR3 spells CASSFQGPTNEKLFF. The CDR3 DNA reads TGTGCCAGCAGCTTTCAGGGTCCAACTAATGAAAAACTGTTTTTT.

CDR3 in DNA: TGCAGCGTGACAGGGGGGACGGCAGATACGCAGTATTTT. Translated, it gives CSVTGGTADTQYF. The chain combines TRBV29-1 with TRBJ2-3, with 9 bases that match TRBD1. The germline CDR1 and CDR2 sequences are SQVTM and ANQGSEA. J lost 4 bases, V lost 6 bases, and 5 bases had no gene match. The CDR3 is 13 amino acids.

The CDR3 here is CASSTGAKYNEQFF. Written as DNA, the CDR3 is TGTGCCAGCAGCACAGGGGCAAAGTACAATGAGCAGTTCTTC. This rearrangement joins TRBV27 to TRBJ2-1; 7 nucleotides match TRBD1. Germline CDR1 is MNHEY and CDR2 is SMNVEV (reference sequence). Trimming cost V 6 bases and J 4 bases; bases outside gene matches: 6. CDR3 size: 14 residues.

The rearrangement joins TRBV19 to TRBJ2-5; D perhaps matches TRBD1 (5 bases). The ends were cut back, 6 bases at V and 5 bases at J, with 13 bases in the middle. Germline V gives CDR1 LNHDA, CDR2 SQIVND (reference sequence). The CDR3 covers 13 residues. This chain's CDR3 is CASSEQGWETQYF. CDR3 nucleotide sequence: TGTGCCAGTAGCGAGCAGGGCTGGGAGACCCAGTACTTC.

CDR3 protein: CSANSGSRNQPQHF. The CDR3 coding sequence is TGCAGCGCTAACTCAGGCAGTCGCAATCAGCCCCAGCATTTT. This sequence joins TRBV29-1 and TRBJ1-5; no definite D call. Trimming cost V 7 bases and J 2 bases, with 15 bases left between them. CDR1 is SQVTM and CDR2 is ANQGSEA in the germline V gene. CDR3 length: 14 amino acids.

The chain combines TRBV6-1 with TRBJ1-3; 8 positions agree with TRBD1. Trimming at V came to 10 bases and at J to 2 bases, leaving 4 bases not matched to a gene. The CDR3 length is 13 residues. Germline V gene data show CDR1 as MNHNS and CDR2 as SASEGT. CDR3 region: CATKQGAGNTIYF. The CDR3 nucleotides read TGTGCCACCAAACAGGGGGCTGGAAACACCATATATTTT.

The chain joins TRBV27 to TRBJ1-2; D unresolved. This CDR3 is built from 13 residues. Germline lookup yields CDR1 MNHEY and CDR2 SMNVEV (reference sequence). Trimming left V 6 bases short and J 6 bases short, with 14 bases between. CDR3 sequence (DNA): TGTGCCAGCAGGACTACGTTGGGTAATGGCTACACCTTC. Its protein product is CASRTTLGNGYTF.

V is TRBV4-1 and J is TRBJ2-1; possibly TRBD1 or TRBD2 for D (6 bases each). V was trimmed by 8 bases and J by 2 bases, leaving 19 bases between them. This CDR3 is built from 16 residues. Looked up from germline, CDR1 is MGHRA and CDR2 is YSYEKL. This CDR3 reads CASSPGGGRPYNEQFF. Written as DNA, the CDR3 is TGCGCCAGCTCCCCCGGAGGGGGGCGCCCCTACAATGAGCAGTTCTTC.

The rearrangement links TRBV10-3 to TRBJ1-2; D possibly corresponds to TRBD1 (5 bases). This CDR3 has 13 residues. The germline V gene encodes CDR1 ENHRY and CDR2 SYGVKD. Between the trimmed V and J ends, which lost 3 bases and 6 bases, there was a span of 11 bases. The CDR3 reads CAISDRVLHGYTF. The CDR3, as DNA: TGTGCCATCAGTGACAGGGTACTCCATGGCTACACCTTC.

V gene TRBV5-1 combines with J gene TRBJ2-7, with D maybe TRBD2 (5 bases). CDR1 is SGHRS and CDR2 is YFSETQ in the germline V gene. The CDR3 extends over 13 amino acids. Trimming removed 9 bases at V and 5 bases at J, with 18 bases between. CDR3 protein: CATREGSINEQYF. The CDR3 DNA is TGCGCCACCCGGGAAGGGTCGATTAACGAGCAGTACTTC.

In its sample, this clone was seen once. J is TRBJ1-6 and V is TRBV10-3, with 8 nucleotides matching TRBD1. Per the germline V gene, CDR1 is ENHRY and CDR2 is SYGVKD. Trimming took 9 bases from V and 7 from J; bases not matched to a gene: 8. The length of the CDR3 is 14 residues. This chain's CDR3 is CAIGVAGGNSPLHF. CDR3 bases: TGTGCCATAGGGGTGGCAGGGGGCAATTCACCCCTCCACTTT.

Note on this clone: The same CDR3 arises from other DNA sequences in this sample as well. The CDR3 region has the DNA TGTGCCAGCAGCTCGCAGGGTGGAACTGAAGCTTTCTTT. Amino acids: CASSSQGGTEAFF. The genes are TRBV7-3 and TRBJ1-1; a possible D gene is TRBD1 (5 bases). The length of the CDR3 is 13 residues. Germline CDR1 reads SGHTA; CDR2 reads FQGTGA. V gave up 4 bases and J gave up 5 bases, with 11 bases separating them. Looking up the rest from reference TRBV7-3 and TRBJ1-1 gives the full variable domain: GAGVSQTPSNKVTEKGKYVELRCDPISGHTALYWYRQSLGQGPEFLIYFQGTGAADDSGLPNDRFFAVRPEGSVSTLKIQRTERGDSAVYLCASSSQGGTEAFFGQGTRLTVV.

V gene TRBV19 combines with J gene TRBJ2-6, with 8 bases fitting TRBD1. CDR3 length: 20 amino acids. The V gene end was trimmed by 3 bases and the J gene end by 4 bases; junction bases not matched to a gene: 17. The germline V gene encodes CDR1 LNHDA and CDR2 SQIVND (reference sequence). The CDR3 DNA is TGTGCCAGTAGTATTGTAGCTGGTACCCAGGGGGCGAGGGGGGCCAACGTCCTGACTTTC. Its translation: CASSIVAGTQGARGANVLTF. Together with reference TRBV19 and TRBJ2-6, the CDR3 gives the full variable domain: DGGITQSPKYLFRKEGQNVTLSCEQNLNHDAMYWYRQDPGQGLRLIYYSQIVNDFQKGDIAEGYSVSREKKESFPLTVTSAQKNPTAFYLCASSIVAGTQGARGANVLTFGAGSRLTVL.

The CDR3 DNA reads as TGTGCCAGCAGCCAAGATAAAGCGACAGCCGGGAGCTCCTACGAGCAGTACTTC. Amino acids: CASSQDKATAGSSYEQYF. This sequence joins TRBV4-2 and TRBJ2-7; possibly TRBD2 for D (6 bases). Germline V lookup: CDR1 LGHNA, CDR2 YNFKEQ. The CDR3 spans 18 residues. The V and J ends lost 0 bases and 0 bases respectively, with 18 bases between them.

V gene TRBV5-1 combines with J gene TRBJ2-1; no reliable D call. Germline CDR1 reads SGHRS; CDR2 reads YFSETQ. The CDR3 runs 14 residues. Deletions cut 1 base from V and 3 bases from J, with 8 bases between. CDR3 sequence reads: CASSLRLNYNEQFF. The CDR3 DNA reads TGCGCCAGCAGCTTGAGGCTAAACTACAATGAGCAGTTCTTC. The full variable domain, its missing parts supplied by reference TRBV5-1 and TRBJ2-1, is KAGVTQTPRYLIKTRGQQVTLSCSPISGHRSVSWYQQTPGQGLQFLFEYFSETQRNKGNFPGRFSGRQFSNSRSEMNVSTLELGDSALYLCASSLRLNYNEQFFGPGTRLTVL.

The chain recombines TRBV9 with TRBJ1-3; D gene ambiguous. V gave up 5 bases and J gave up 0 bases, with 9 bases separating them. This CDR3 has 14 amino acids. Germline V gene data show CDR1 as SGDLS and CDR2 as YYNGEE. The CDR3 loop is CASSTARSGNTIYF. CDR3 nucleotides: TGTGCCAGCAGTACAGCACGCTCTGGAAACACCATATATTTT.

The rearrangement joins TRBV2 to TRBJ1-6, with D unresolved. Germline V CDR1 and CDR2: SNHLY, FYNNEI. CDR3 length: 14 residues. The germline V and J ends were trimmed by 3 bases and 7 bases, with 10 bases remaining between them. This CDR3 is CASSEASANSPLHF. The CDR3 bases are TGTGCCAGCAGTGAGGCCTCAGCGAATTCACCCCTCCACTTT.

V and J are TRBV5-1 and TRBJ1-4, with D unclear. V lost 4 bases, J lost 8 bases, and 12 bases lay in between. This CDR3 has 13 amino acids. Germline V CDR1 and CDR2: SGHRS, YFSETQ. The CDR3 nucleotides read TGCGCCAGCAGCGGGCAGAGAGGCGAAAAACTGTTTTTT. Protein: CASSGQRGEKLFF.

This chain uses TRBV7-8 with TRBJ2-3; the D gene is possibly TRBD1 (5 bases). Germline lookup yields CDR1 SGHVS and CDR2 FQNEAQ. The CDR3 is made up of 13 amino acids. V was pared by 2 bases and J by 6 bases, with 9 bases between. This CDR3 is CASSLSGADTQYF. DNA for the CDR3: TGTGCCAGCAGCTTATCTGGGGCGGATACGCAGTATTTT.

This clone occurred a few times. This sequence joins TRBV19 and TRBJ1-1, with 9 nucleotides matching TRBD1. V dropped 7 bases and J dropped 0; count of bases not matched to a gene: 6. This CDR3 has 15 residues. Germline loops: CDR1 LNHDA, CDR2 SQIVND (reference sequence). In nucleotides, the CDR3 is TGTGCCAGTATGGCCACAGGGGGCTTGAACACTGAAGCTTTCTTT. This sequence encodes CASMATGGLNTEAFF.